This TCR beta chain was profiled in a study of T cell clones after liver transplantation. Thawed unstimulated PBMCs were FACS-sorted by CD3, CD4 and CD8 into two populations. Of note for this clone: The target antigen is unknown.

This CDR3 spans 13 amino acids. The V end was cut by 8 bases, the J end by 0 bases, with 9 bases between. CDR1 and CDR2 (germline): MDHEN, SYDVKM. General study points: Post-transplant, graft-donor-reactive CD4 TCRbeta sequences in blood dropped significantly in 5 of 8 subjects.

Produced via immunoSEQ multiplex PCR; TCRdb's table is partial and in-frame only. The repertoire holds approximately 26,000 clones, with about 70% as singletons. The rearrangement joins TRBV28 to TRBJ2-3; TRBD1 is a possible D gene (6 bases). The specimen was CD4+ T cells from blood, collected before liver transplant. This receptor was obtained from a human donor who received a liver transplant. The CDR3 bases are TGTGCCAGCGGGGGCTCCAGCACAGATACGCAGTATTTT. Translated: CASGGSSTDTQYF.